The 9 T cell receptor beta chains below were found in one sample sequenced in a study of blood T cells in healthy people across ages. A second PCR, run for about 7 to 11 cycles, used a sample-barcoded 5' primer plus a J-beta primer mix. TCRdb ran MiXCR on the 5' RACE reads and lists one entry per CDR3 protein. This table holds approximately 1,700,000 distinct CDR3 sequences, 30% to 40% found once. Material: blood. These receptors were collected from a human donor in good health.

The chain combines TRBV7-2 with TRBJ2-3; D may match TRBD1 or TRBD2 (5 bases each). From germline, CDR1 is SGHTA and CDR2 FQGNSA. Trimming stripped 5 bases from V and 2 bases from J, with 14 bases between. The CDR3 is made up of 15 amino acids. Here the CDR3 reads CASSLQAGPTDTQYF. CDR3 coding DNA: TGTGCCAGCAGCCTACAGGCGGGTCCCACAGATACGCAGTATTTT. Complete variable domain (other parts from reference TRBV7-2 and TRBJ2-3): GAGVSQSPSNKVTEKGKDVELRCDPISGHTALYWYRQSLGQGLEFLIYFQGNSAPDKSGLPSDRFSAERTGGSVSTLTIQRTQQEDSAVYLCASSLQAGPTDTQYFGPGTRLTVL.

This clonotype was picked up a small number of times. This chain links TRBV5-1 with TRBJ2-7, with a possible D match to TRBD1 (6 bases). The length of the CDR3 is 15 residues. V was shortened by 4 bases and J by 5 bases, with 19 bases between the two germline ends. CDR1 is SGHRS and CDR2 is YFSETQ in the germline V gene. The DNA of the CDR3 is TGCGCCAGCAGCCAGGGCCACAGGGTTGGGGACGAGCAGTACTTC. Translation gives CASSQGHRVGDEQYF.

The chain couples TRBV29-1 to TRBJ2-1; D remains ambiguous. Trimming left V 7 bases short and J 13 bases short, with 20 bases between. Germline V gives CDR1 SQVTM, CDR2 ANQGSEA. The CDR3 runs to 12 residues. CDR3 loop: CSASGSKETQFF. CDR3 sequence (DNA): TGCAGCGCTTCCGGGTCCAAAGAGACCCAGTTCTTC.

V is TRBV7-3 and J is TRBJ2-1; D uncertain. This CDR3 is built from 14 residues. V lost 2 bases and J lost 6, with 11 bases in between. Germline V CDR1 and CDR2: SGHTA, FQGTGA. The CDR3 reads CASSLGTDCNEQFF. DNA of the CDR3: TGTGCCAGCAGCTTAGGCACAGACTGCAATGAGCAGTTCTTC.

The rearrangement links TRBV20-1 to TRBJ2-3, with 10 bases identical to TRBD2. The CDR3 is 16 residues long. Trimming took 5 bases from V and 0 from J; bases not matched to a gene: 8. Per the germline V gene, CDR1 is DFQATT and CDR2 is SNEGSKA (reference sequence). CDR3 DNA: TGCAGTGCTTCAAGAGCTAGCGGGGGAAGCACAGATACGCAGTATTTT. It specifies CSASRASGGSTDTQYF.

This clonotype appeared many times. V gene TRBV12-3 or TRBV12-4 combines with J gene TRBJ1-2; a weak D match, TRBD1 (5 bases). Deletions cut 10 bases from V and 2 bases from J, with 14 bases between. The CDR3 is made up of 13 amino acids. CDR3 sequence reads: CATRGQGNYGYTF. CDR3 nucleotide sequence: TGTGCCACCCGGGGCCAGGGAAACTATGGCTACACCTTC.

V usage is TRBV12-3 or TRBV12-4 and J usage is TRBJ1-4, with D possibly matching TRBD1 (6 bases). The length of the CDR3 is 16 residues. V was trimmed by 6 bases and J by 7 bases, leaving 21 bases between them. The CDR3 region is CASRVTGTATGEKLFF. As DNA, the CDR3 is TGTGCCAGCAGAGTAACAGGGACCGCTACTGGTGAAAAACTGTTTTTT.

This clonotype has at least ten counts. The chain couples TRBV7-4 to TRBJ2-1; D is possibly TRBD1 or TRBD2 (5 bases each). The CDR3 extends over 14 amino acids. Germline values: CDR1 SGHVT, CDR2 SQSDAQ. Trimming shortened V by 6 bases and J by 1 base, and 10 bases separated the two germline ends. The CDR3 bases are TGTGCCAGCAGTTGGGACCGATCCTACAATGAGCAGTTCTTC. Amino acids: CASSWDRSYNEQFF.

This clonotype was picked up a small number of times. The chain carries TRBV12-3 or TRBV12-4 and TRBJ1-2; a possible D gene is TRBD1 (6 bases). The germline V and J ends were trimmed by 2 bases and 7 bases, with 11 bases remaining between them. The CDR3 is made up of 13 amino acids. Here the CDR3 reads CASSLTGALGYTF. CDR3 DNA sequence: TGTGCCAGCAGTTTAACGGGGGCTCTTGGCTACACCTTC.